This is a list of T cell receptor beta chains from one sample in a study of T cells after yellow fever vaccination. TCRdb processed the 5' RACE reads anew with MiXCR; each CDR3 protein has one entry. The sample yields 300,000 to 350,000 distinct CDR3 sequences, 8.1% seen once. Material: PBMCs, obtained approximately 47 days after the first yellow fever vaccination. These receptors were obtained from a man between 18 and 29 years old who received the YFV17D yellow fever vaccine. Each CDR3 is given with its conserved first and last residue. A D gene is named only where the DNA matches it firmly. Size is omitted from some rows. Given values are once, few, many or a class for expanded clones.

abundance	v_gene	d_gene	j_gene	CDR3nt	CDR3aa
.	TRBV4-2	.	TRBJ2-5	TGTGCCAGCAGCCAAGATGGTGCAGATTCCGGGGGAGAGACCCAGTACTTC	CASSQDGADSGGETQYF
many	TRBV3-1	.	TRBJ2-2	TGTGCCAGCAGCCAAGATAGTCTAGGAAACACCGGGGAGCTGTTTTTT	CASSQDSLGNTGELFF
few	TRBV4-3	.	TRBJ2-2	TGCGCCAGCACGCCAAACGCGAACACCGGGGAGCTGTTTTTT	CASTPNANTGELFF
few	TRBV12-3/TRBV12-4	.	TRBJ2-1	TGTGCCAGCAGTTTTGATCTCGCCGATGAGCAGTTCTTC	CASSFDLADEQFF
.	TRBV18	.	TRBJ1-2	TGTGCCAGCTCAGGCGACCCCTCGGGCTACTATGGCTACACCTTC	CASSGDPSGYYGYTF
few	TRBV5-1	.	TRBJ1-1	TGCGCCAGCAGCTTGGGAATAGCGGATTACACTGAAGCTTTCTTT	CASSLGIADYTEAFF
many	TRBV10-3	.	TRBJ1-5	TGTGCCATCAGCCAACACATTGGACAGTTGGGCCATCAGCCCCAGCATTTT	CAISQHIGQLGHQPQHF
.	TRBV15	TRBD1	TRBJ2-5	TGTGCCACCAGCAGAGGGGGCGGGACAGGGGAAGAGACCCAGTACTTC	CATSRGGGTGEETQYF
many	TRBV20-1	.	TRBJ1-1	TGCAGTGCTAGAGATGCGGGGGCTGGGAACACTGAAGCTTTCTTT	CSARDAGAGNTEAFF
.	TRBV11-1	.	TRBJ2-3	TGTGCCAGCAGCACCACTTCAGGCTCTTTAGGCACAGATACGCAGTATTTT	CASSTTSGSLGTDTQYF
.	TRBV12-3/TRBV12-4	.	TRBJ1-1	TGTGCCAGCAGTTTAAGTGTAGGCAGAAGGTCTTTCTTT	CASSLSVGRRSFF